Each of the 28 T cell receptor beta chains below was sequenced from the same sample in a study of blood T cells in healthy people across ages (dated by TCRdb to about 2015). The library was built by means of 5' RACE. Sequenced using an Illumina HiSeq 2500. A second PCR of about 7 to 12 cycles was performed with a sample-barcoded 5' primer and a J-beta primer mix. The public sequencing data were trimmed at Q25 with fastp and processed into clonotypes with MiXCR by TCRdb, which kept only in-frame beta chains. Every entry covers one CDR3 protein and lists the most common genes and DNA from its rows. This sample holds under 850,000 distinct CDR3 sequences; 36% were observed only once. The top ten clones comprise roughly 13% of the sample. Sequenced material: blood. Receptors originate from a man aged 18 to 29 in good health.

CDR3 amino acids: CASSQLRDSSYEQYF. The CDR3 region has the DNA TGTGCCAGCAGCCAACTCCGGGACAGCTCCTACGAGCAGTACTTC. The chain combines TRBV4-2 with TRBJ2-7; the match to TRBD1 covers 7 bases. Germline loops: CDR1 LGHNA, CDR2 YNFKEQ. This CDR3 has 15 residues. Unmatched junction bases numbered 4, after V lost 2 bases and J lost 0 bases.

J is TRBJ1-2 and V is TRBV7-9, with 7 bases that match TRBD1. The V segment lost 5 bases and the J segment 4 bases; nucleotides outside the gene matches: 7. This CDR3 has 14 residues. Germline lookup yields CDR1 SEHNR and CDR2 FQNEAQ (reference sequence). As DNA, the CDR3 is TGTGCCAGCAGCCCAGGGACAGCCCTCTATGGCTACACCTTC. Residues: CASSPGTALYGYTF.

This clonotype showed up many times. This rearrangement joins TRBV6-5 to TRBJ2-3; TRBD1 matches at 7 bases. Unmatched junction bases numbered 3, after V lost 3 bases and J lost 0 bases. The CDR3 totals 15 residues. From germline, CDR1 is MNHEY and CDR2 SVGAGI. The chain's CDR3 is CASSYGTESTDTQYF. The CDR3 DNA reads TGTGCCAGCAGTTATGGGACAGAAAGCACAGATACGCAGTATTTT.

This clonotype has only a few counts. The rearrangement links TRBV12-3 or TRBV12-4 to TRBJ2-3, with a possible D match to TRBD1 (6 bases). The V end lost 6 bases, the J end lost 4 bases, and 14 bases lay between the germline ends. The CDR3 loop spans 14 amino acids. CDR3 loop: CASSRTGSPDTQYF. As DNA, the CDR3 is TGTGCCAGCAGCCGAACAGGGAGTCCAGATACGCAGTATTTT.

In this sample, this clonotype turned up many times. V is TRBV12-3 or TRBV12-4 and J is TRBJ1-2, with unresolved D. V was pared by 8 bases and J by 4 bases, with 8 bases between. The CDR3 loop spans 11 amino acids. The CDR3 DNA reads as TGTGCCAGCGGGCGTCTCTATGGCTACACCTTC. Translation: CASGRLYGYTF.

This clonotype has a count of ten or more. This chain links TRBV20-1 with TRBJ2-3, with 8 bases aligning to TRBD2. Germline CDR1 is DFQATT and CDR2 is SNEGSKA (reference sequence). The CDR3 contains 15 residues. V gave up 5 bases and J gave up 2 bases; unmatched junction bases: 9. The CDR3 sequence is CSARRTSGYTDTQYF. Written as DNA, the CDR3 is TGCAGTGCTCGCAGAACTAGCGGATACACAGATACGCAGTATTTT.

The chain employs TRBV11-1 and TRBJ2-4; perhaps TRBD2 as D (5 bases). TRBJ2-7 explains the end of the DNA better; the J call may be wrong. Germline CDR1 and CDR2: SGHAT and FQDESV (reference sequence). The CDR3 has 15 residues. The CDR3 reads CASSLVPGMAYEQYF. As DNA, the CDR3 is TGTGCCAGCAGCTTAGTCCCGGGAATGGCCTACGAGCAGTACTTC.

This clonotype was seen a few times. This sequence joins TRBV29-1 and TRBJ2-7; D remains unclear. With 7 bases removed from V and 4 bases from J, the gap between germline ends came to 11 bases. The germline V gene has CDR1 SQVTM and CDR2 ANQGSEA. The CDR3 is 11 residues long. The CDR3 region is CSASVGYEQYF. In nucleotides, the CDR3 is TGCAGCGCCTCCGTTGGGTACGAGCAGTACTTC.

As concerns this clonotype: A read error may explain this, as a much larger clone is one base away. The rearrangement joins TRBV4-3 to TRBJ2-7; a possible D gene is TRBD1 (6 bases). V was pared by 0 bases and J by 7 bases, with 16 bases between. Per germline, CDR1 LGHNA and CDR2 YSLEER. The length of the CDR3 is 15 residues. CDR3: CASSQDTGQSNEQYF. The CDR3, as DNA: TGCGCCAGCAGCCAAGATACTGGACAGTCCAATGAGCAGTACTTC.

In this sample, this clonotype turned up a few times. V is TRBV6-6 and J is TRBJ1-1, with a tentative D call TRBD1 (5 bases). Germline V lookup: CDR1 MNHNY, CDR2 SVGAGI (reference sequence). Trimming took off 6 bases at V and 11 bases at J, with 25 bases between the two ends. The CDR3 has 15 amino acids. The CDR3 here is CASSLILPRAGLAFF. The DNA for the CDR3 is TGTGCCAGCAGCCTCATTTTGCCGAGAGCGGGGCTGGCTTTCTTT.

This clonotype was observed a handful of times. The CDR3 loop reads CASSWVDRDKNIQYF. The CDR3 DNA reads TGTGCCAGCAGTTGGGTGGACAGAGACAAAAACATTCAGTACTTC. The rearrangement links TRBV2 to TRBJ2-4; a weak D match, TRBD1 (6 bases). The ends were cut back, 5 bases at V and 3 bases at J, with 14 bases in the middle. The germline CDR1 and CDR2 sequences are SNHLY and FYNNEI. CDR3 length: 15 residues.

CDR3 in amino acids: CASSASGLAAYNEQYF. The DNA for the CDR3 is TGCGCCAGCAGCGCGTCGGGACTAGCGGCCTACAATGAGCAGTACTTC. The rearrangement joins TRBV5-1 to TRBJ2-1, with TRBD2 matching over 11 bases. The J call may not be correct, given that the DNA end is closer to TRBJ2-7. Germline CDR1 reads SGHRS; CDR2 reads YFSETQ. The CDR3 is 16 amino acids.

The chain joins TRBV28 to TRBJ2-2; no definite D call. This CDR3 is 12 amino acids long. V dropped 7 bases and J dropped 6 bases, with 9 bases sitting between them. The germline V gene encodes CDR1 MDHEN and CDR2 SYDVKM. CDR3 in DNA: TGTGCCAGCAATGGCTCCCCCGGGGAGCTGTTTTTT. Its translation: CASNGSPGELFF.

This clonotype has ten or more counts. This sequence joins TRBV25-1 and TRBJ2-1; the D call may be TRBD1 or TRBD2 (7 bases each). The CDR3 contains 12 residues. CDR1 and CDR2 (germline): MGHDK, SYGVNS. Trimming left V 8 bases short and J 8 bases short, with 13 bases between. The CDR3 is CASEQGRDEQFF. The CDR3 bases are TGTGCCAGCGAACAGGGGAGGGATGAGCAGTTCTTC.

The J gene is TRBJ1-5, the V gene TRBV20-1, with D tentatively TRBD1 (5 bases). This CDR3 has 13 amino acids. V was clipped by 3 bases and J by 4 bases, with 10 bases between them. Germline assignment: CDR1 DFQATT and CDR2 SNEGSKA (reference sequence). DNA of the CDR3: TGCAGTGCTAGTGAGGCAGGGAATCAGCCCCAGCATTTT. This codes for CSASEAGNQPQHF.

V is TRBV20-1 and J is TRBJ2-1; 8 bases line up with TRBD2. The closer fit of TRBJ2-7 to the DNA end suggests the J call may be wrong. CDR1 DFQATT and CDR2 SNEGSKA come from the germline V gene (reference sequence). The CDR3 has 14 amino acids. CDR3 nucleotides: TGCAGTGCCCCCGTGAAGCGGGGGTACAATGAGCAGTACTTC. Its translation: CSAPVKRGYNEQYF.

The rearrangement uses TRBV2 and TRBJ1-2; 10 bases are a match to TRBD1. In germline, CDR1 is SNHLY, CDR2 FYNNEI. The CDR3 has 15 amino acids. V trimming: 5 bases; J trimming: 2 bases; junction bases outside the gene matches: 5. DNA of the CDR3: TGTGCCAGCAGTCTGGACAGGGGGTCGAACTATGGCTACACCTTC. It yields the protein CASSLDRGSNYGYTF.

The chain carries TRBV29-1 and TRBJ2-5; TRBD1 matches at 7 bases. Unmatched junction bases numbered 13, after V lost 8 bases and J lost 4 bases. Germline values: CDR1 SQVTM, CDR2 ANQGSEA. There are 14 residues in the CDR3. CDR3 bases: TGCAGCACCGAAGACAGGGACCGTAGAGAGACCCAGTACTTC. It specifies CSTEDRDRRETQYF.

This clonotype came up a few times. The chain employs TRBV15 and TRBJ1-2; D might be TRBD1 (5 bases). Trimming pared 3 bases from V and 2 bases from J, leaving 10 bases between. CDR1 is LNHNV, CDR2 YYDKDF, per germline (reference sequence). The CDR3 has 14 residues. DNA of the CDR3: TGTGCCACCAGCAGGCCAGGGACGAACTATGGCTACACCTTC. Protein sequence: CATSRPGTNYGYTF.

Remarks on this clonotype: A read error may explain this, as a much larger clone is one base away. This sequence joins TRBV4-2 and TRBJ1-2, with TRBD1 as a possible D gene (5 bases). Germline CDR1 and CDR2: LGHNA and YNFKEQ. The CDR3 has 17 residues. Between the trimmed V and J ends, which lost 0 bases and 8 bases, there was a span of 22 bases. The CDR3 spells CASSQDRSQGLLGGYTF. CDR3 DNA: TGTGCCAGCAGCCAAGATCGATCCCAGGGACTACTAGGGGGCTACACCTTC.

A remark on this clonotype: A much larger clonotype is one base distant, so this may be a read error. The chain carries TRBV7-2 and TRBJ2-1, with D possibly matching TRBD1 (5 bases). The J call may be incorrect, as the DNA end agrees better with TRBJ2-7. The germline gives CDR1 SGHTA, CDR2 FQGNSA. The CDR3 has 15 amino acids. The CDR3 sequence: CASSADSSSYNEQYF. CDR3 bases: TGTGCCAGCAGCGCCGACAGTAGCTCCTACAATGAGCAGTACTTC.

This clonotype was seen many times. The chain links TRBV15 to TRBJ2-3; D perhaps matches TRBD1 (6 bases). Deletions cut 0 bases from V and 3 bases from J, with 13 bases between. Germline assignment: CDR1 LNHNV and CDR2 YYDKDF (reference sequence). This CDR3 spans 16 amino acids. The CDR3, as DNA: TGTGCCACCAGCAGAGACCGACCCACAGGGACAGATACGCAGTATTTT. Its translation: CATSRDRPTGTDTQYF.

This clonotype was found many times. The V call is TRBV4-2, the J call TRBJ1-2, with TRBD1 as a possible D gene (5 bases). CDR1 and CDR2 (germline): LGHNA, YNFKEQ. CDR3 size: 16 residues. The ends were cut back, 1 base at V and 1 base at J, with 13 bases in the middle. Written as DNA, the CDR3 is TGTGCCAGCAGCCAAGCTGAGGGACGGAGTAACTATGGCTACACCTTC. Its protein is CASSQAEGRSNYGYTF.

The chain carries TRBV15 and TRBJ2-5, with D unresolved. Trimming stripped 7 bases from V and 5 bases from J, with 14 bases between. The CDR3 runs 13 residues. Germline V lookup: CDR1 LNHNV, CDR2 YYDKDF (reference sequence). The CDR3 coding sequence is TGTGCCACCACCACCGAATTTATGGAGACCCAGTACTTC. It codes for CATTTEFMETQYF.

This chain connects TRBV7-9 to TRBJ2-1; TRBD1 or TRBD2 may be the D gene (6 bases each). CDR3 length equals 17 residues. With 7 bases removed from V and 2 bases from J, the gap between germline ends came to 21 bases. Germline V gene sequence: CDR1 SEHNR, CDR2 FQNEAQ (reference sequence). CDR3 bases: TGTGCCAGCAACGGACAGAGAGTAGCGGACCCCTACAATGAGCAGTTCTTC. Translated: CASNGQRVADPYNEQFF. Based on the CDR3 plus reference TRBV7-9 and TRBJ2-1, the full variable domain is DTGVSQNPRHKITKRGQNVTFRCDPISEHNRLYWYRQTLGQGPEFLTYFQNEAQLEKSRLLSDRFSAERPKGSFSTLEIQRTEQGDSAMYLCASNGQRVADPYNEQFFGPGTRLTVL.

V usage is TRBV2 and J usage is TRBJ1-1; possibly TRBD1 for D (6 bases). CDR3 length: 15 residues. The V end lost 6 bases, the J end lost 3 bases, and 17 bases lay between the germline ends. CDR1 is SNHLY, CDR2 FYNNEI, per germline. The CDR3 DNA reads as TGTGCCAGCAGGAGGGGGGCAGCAGCCGACACTGAAGCTTTCTTT. As protein: CASRRGAAADTEAFF. The whole variable domain, remainder taken from reference TRBV2 and TRBJ1-1, is EPEVTQTPSHQVTQMGQEVILRCVPISNHLYFYWYRQILGQKVEFLVSFYNNEISEKSEIFDDQFSVERPDGSNFTLKIRSTKLEDSAMYFCASRRGAAADTEAFFGQGTRLTVV.

This clonotype was counted only a few times. The chain combines TRBV12-3 or TRBV12-4 with TRBJ2-1, with 14 bases identical to TRBD2. The V and J ends lost 5 bases and 4 bases, in that order; junction bases with no gene match: 10. The CDR3 runs 18 residues. In nucleotides, the CDR3 is TGTGCCAGCAGTAGGACTAGCGGGGGGCCATCCGCTTACAATGAGCAGTTCTTC. Translated, it gives CASSRTSGGPSAYNEQFF.

The rearrangement joins TRBV28 to TRBJ2-5; 10 nucleotides align to TRBD2. The J segment lost 9 bases and the V segment lost 6 bases, leaving 10 bases of the junction unmatched. The germline V gene has CDR1 MDHEN and CDR2 SYDVKM. This CDR3 is 14 amino acids long. Written as DNA, the CDR3 is TGTGCCAGCAGGGCGGGACTAGCGAGCTCGTCCCAGTACTTC. The encoded protein is CASRAGLASSSQYF.